This TCR beta chain was sequenced during a study of Graves' ophthalmopathy and Graves' hyperthyroidism. This clonotype has more than one count but fewer than ten. Fresh peripheral blood (approximately 10 ml) yielded the PBMCs. V lost 1 base, J lost 4 bases, and 10 bases lay in between. This CDR3 has 14 amino acids. Germline lookup yields CDR1 LGHDT and CDR2 YNNKEL (reference sequence). From RNA, the CDR3 regions of TCR beta chains were amplified and sequenced. Scientists carried out first-round RT-PCR using HTBI primers and then a second-round multiplex PCR. TCRdb redid the calling of the multiplex PCR reads with MiXCR, one entry per CDR3 protein. The sample gives hundreds of thousands of distinct CDR3 sequences, roughly 20% of which show up once; approximately 7% is in the top ten.

Sequenced: peripheral blood. The receptor's source is a woman between 18 and 30 years old with stable Graves' hyperthyroidism. Some clones in this sample may be carry-over from other donors' samples. The genes are TRBV3-1 and TRBJ1-1; perhaps TRBD1 as D (5 bases). This chain's CDR3 is CASSQVNRGTEAFF. Here the CDR3 DNA reads TGTGCCAGCAGCCAAGTGAATAGGGGCACTGAAGCTTTCTTT.